The 27 T cell receptor beta chains presented below share a single source sample, sequenced in a study. Each CDR3 protein gets one entry after TCRdb re-called the 5' RACE reads with MiXCR. The repertoire holds about 50,000 distinct CDR3 sequences, with around a quarter as singletons. Specimen: naive CD4+ T cells sorted from blood. Indicated subset: naive CD4+ T cells, CD4+CD45RA+CD25-. These receptors were collected from a female donor with breast cancer.

This clonotype has more than one count but fewer than ten. This chain joins TRBV6-1 and TRBJ1-1, with no clear D. The V end was cut by 6 bases, the J end by 1 base, with 9 bases between. Germline V gives CDR1 MNHNS, CDR2 SASEGT. The CDR3 loop spans 13 amino acids. For the CDR3, the DNA is TGTGCCAGCAGGAAAACAGCGAACACTGAAGCTTTCTTT. It yields the protein CASRKTANTEAFF.

This chain connects TRBV5-4 to TRBJ2-3, with TRBD1 as a possible D gene (5 bases). This CDR3 spans 16 amino acids. The V gene lost 2 bases and the J gene lost 5 bases, with 18 bases spanning the gap. Germline CDR1 SGHNT, CDR2 YYREEE (reference sequence). The CDR3 coding sequence is TGTGCCAGCAGCTTTACAAGTCGGGCTAGGGGAGATACGCAGTATTTT. It translates to CASSFTSRARGDTQYF. Looking up the rest from reference TRBV5-4 and TRBJ2-3 gives the full variable domain: ETGVTQSPTHLIKTRGQQVTLRCSSQSGHNTVSWYQQALGQGPQFIFQYYREEENGRGNFPPRFSGLQFPNYSSELNVNALELDDSALYLCASSFTSRARGDTQYFGPGTRLTVL.

Turning to this clonotype: The germline gene is not matched at one end of the junction; a read error may be the cause. The chain couples TRBV11-2 to TRBJ1-3; the match to TRBD1 covers 7 bases. CDR1 and CDR2 (germline): SGHAT, FQNNGV. This CDR3 spans 15 amino acids. The CDR3 sequence: CASSRPGQIGNTIYF. CDR3 bases: TGTGCCAGCAGCCGCCCGGGACAGATTGGAAACACCATATATTTC.

There are a few counts of this clonotype. The rearrangement joins TRBV7-2 to TRBJ2-5, with D perhaps given as TRBD1 or TRBD2 (5 bases each). CDR1 is SGHTA, CDR2 FQGNSA, per germline. The CDR3 spans 15 residues. V lost 4 bases to trimming and J lost 2 bases, with 14 bases between them. The CDR3 sequence: CASSYSGPLQETQYF. The CDR3, as DNA: TGTGCCAGCAGCTATTCGGGGCCGTTACAAGAGACCCAGTACTTC.

This rearrangement joins TRBV5-1 to TRBJ2-5; 10 bases fit TRBD1. The CDR3 is 15 residues long. The trim removed 2 bases at V and 1 base at J, leaving 2 bases unmatched. The V gene's germline CDR1 is SGHRS and CDR2 YFSETQ. The CDR3 spells CASSFRQGAQETQYF. CDR3 coding DNA: TGCGCCAGCAGCTTTAGACAGGGGGCCCAAGAGACCCAGTACTTC.

The chain employs TRBV6-1 and TRBJ2-2; TRBD2 matches at 9 bases. This CDR3 region has 16 residues. J gave up 0 bases and V 4 bases, and 3 bases lay outside the gene matches. Germline V gene sequence: CDR1 MNHNS, CDR2 SASEGT. The CDR3 nucleotides read TGTGCCAGCAGTGTACGACTAGCGGCGAACACCGGGGAGCTGTTTTTT. The encoded protein is CASSVRLAANTGELFF.

This sequence joins TRBV5-1 and TRBJ2-5; D may be TRBD1 or TRBD2 (6 bases each). The V gene's germline CDR1 is SGHRS and CDR2 YFSETQ. The ends were cut back, 6 bases at V and 0 bases at J, with 15 bases in the middle. This CDR3 contains 15 residues. This CDR3 reads CASTLGGAYQETQYF. DNA of the CDR3: TGCGCCAGCACCCTCGGGGGCGCTTACCAAGAGACCCAGTACTTC. The full variable domain, with the rest looked up from reference TRBV5-1 and TRBJ2-5, is KAGVTQTPRYLIKTRGQQVTLSCSPISGHRSVSWYQQTPGQGLQFLFEYFSETQRNKGNFPGRFSGRQFSNSRSEMNVSTLELGDSALYLCASTLGGAYQETQYFGPGTRLLVL.

This clonotype was observed many times. The chain employs TRBV29-1 and TRBJ1-2, with no clear D. CDR3 length: 11 amino acids. Germline loops: CDR1 SQVTM, CDR2 ANQGSEA. V was pared by 4 bases and J by 4 bases, with 7 bases between. The CDR3 loop reads CSVGLGYGYTF. DNA for the CDR3: TGCAGCGTTGGGCTGGGCTATGGCTACACCTTC.

This clonotype is labeled as medium-sized. The chain couples TRBV7-2 to TRBJ2-3; the match to TRBD2 covers 9 bases. This CDR3 spans 16 amino acids. Germline V CDR1 and CDR2: SGHTA, FQGNSA. Trimming cost V 5 bases and J 5 bases; bases outside gene matches: 11. The CDR3 reads CASSTTSGAGLDTQYF. DNA of the CDR3: TGTGCCAGCAGCACGACTAGCGGAGCTGGGTTAGATACGCAGTATTTT.

The rearrangement links TRBV4-3 to TRBJ1-1; D unresolved. The CDR3 consists of 13 residues. Trimming stripped 4 bases from V and 0 bases from J, with 6 bases between. Germline V CDR1 and CDR2: LGHNA, YSLEER. The CDR3 loop reads CASSRAVNTEAFF. CDR3 coding DNA: TGCGCCAGCAGCCGAGCAGTGAACACTGAAGCTTTCTTT.

This clonotype was recorded a few times. V and J are TRBV6-5 and TRBJ2-6, with 8 bases matching TRBD2. This CDR3 region has 19 residues. From germline, CDR1 is MNHEY and CDR2 SVGAGI. With V trimmed by 8 bases and J by 0 bases, 15 bases remained unmatched. The CDR3 DNA is TGTGCCAGCGGACAGAGAATTACGGGAGGGAACTCTGGGGCCAACGTCCTGACTTTC. Translated: CASGQRITGGNSGANVLTF.

The table lists this clonotype with a few counts. The chain recombines TRBV10-3 with TRBJ1-6, with 9 bases aligning to TRBD1. CDR1 is ENHRY and CDR2 is SYGVKD in the germline V gene. The CDR3 totals 15 residues. With V trimmed by 4 bases and J by 8 bases, 6 bases remained unmatched. Here the CDR3 DNA reads TGTGCCATCAGTGCTTCGGGACAGGGCGATTCACCCCTCCACTTT. It encodes CAISASGQGDSPLHF.

Note on this clonotype: This may arise from a read error, as a much more abundant clone is one base away. The chain couples TRBV20-1 to TRBJ2-5; D is unresolved. This CDR3 comprises 14 residues. Looked up from germline, CDR1 is DFQATT and CDR2 is SNEGSKA (reference sequence). The CDR3 DNA is TGCGGTGCTAGAAGTGCGCCTACCCAAGAGACCCAGTACTTC. Translated: CGARSAPTQETQYF.

This chain links TRBV28 with TRBJ2-7; 9 bases agree with TRBD2. This CDR3 is 13 amino acids long. Germline V gives CDR1 MDHEN, CDR2 SYDVKM. Losses at the gene ends were 8 bases for V and 4 bases for J; bases not matched to a gene: 6. The CDR3 reads CASGAGGWYEQYF. The CDR3, as DNA: TGTGCCAGCGGGGCGGGAGGGTGGTACGAGCAGTACTTC.

By its share, this clonotype is medium-sized. V gene TRBV20-1 combines with J gene TRBJ1-2; TRBD1 aligns across 10 bases. The CDR3 is made up of 12 amino acids. CDR1 and CDR2 (germline): DFQATT, SNEGSKA (reference sequence). CDR3 nucleotide sequence: TGCAGGGGGGACAGGGGCCTTGGTGGCTACACCTTC. Its translation is CRGDRGLGGYTF.

The chain links TRBV12-3 or TRBV12-4 to TRBJ1-1, with TRBD1 as a possible D gene (6 bases). The V end was cut by 8 bases, the J end by 5 bases, with 18 bases between. The CDR3 extends over 14 amino acids. DNA of the CDR3: TGTGCCAGCGGGGCAGGGGAGTGGGGAACTGAAGCTTTCTTT. Protein product: CASGAGEWGTEAFF.

V and J are TRBV7-2 and TRBJ2-5; TRBD1 aligns across 9 bases. Germline values: CDR1 SGHTA, CDR2 FQGNSA. V shed 5 bases and J 5 bases; nucleotides not matched to a gene: 12. CDR3 length: 16 residues. The CDR3: CASSLGGTGRWETQYF. The CDR3 nucleotides read TGTGCCAGCAGCCTGGGAGGGACAGGGAGATGGGAGACCCAGTACTTC. The entire variable domain, with the rest obtained from reference TRBV7-2 and TRBJ2-5, is as follows: GAGVSQSPSNKVTEKGKDVELRCDPISGHTALYWYRQSLGQGLEFLIYFQGNSAPDKSGLPSDRFSAERTGGSVSTLTIQRTQQEDSAVYLCASSLGGTGRWETQYFGPGTRLLVL.

This clonotype was observed a few times. V gene TRBV24-1 combines with J gene TRBJ2-3; TRBD1 matches at 7 bases. CDR1 and CDR2 from the germline V gene are KGHDR and SFDVKD. V trimming: 4 bases; J trimming: 6 bases; junction bases outside the gene matches: 9. The CDR3 length is 15 residues. This CDR3 reads CATSEPTGARDTQYF. In nucleotides, the CDR3 is TGTGCCACCAGTGAACCCACAGGGGCCCGGGATACGCAGTATTTT.

The chain couples TRBV4-3 to TRBJ2-3, with D perhaps TRBD2 (6 bases). Trimming pared 3 bases from V and 2 bases from J, leaving 15 bases between. Germline CDR1 reads LGHNA; CDR2 reads YSLEER. The CDR3 length is 16 residues. The CDR3 loop reads CASSQTRRGHTDTQYF. The CDR3 DNA follows: TGCGCCAGCAGCCAGACCCGGAGGGGTCACACAGATACGCAGTATTTT.

This clonotype turned up a few times. The chain uses TRBV2 and TRBJ2-1; perhaps TRBD2 as D (6 bases). Germline assignment: CDR1 SNHLY and CDR2 FYNNEI. Trimming took off 8 bases at V and 8 bases at J, with 19 bases between the two ends. The CDR3 totals 14 residues. The DNA for the CDR3 is TGTGCCAGCTTAATCACGGAGGGGTTGCATGAGCAGTTCTTC. Protein sequence: CASLITEGLHEQFF.

There are a few counts of this clonotype. The chain is built from TRBV28 and TRBJ1-1; TRBD1 matches 10 bases. CDR3 length equals 15 residues. Losses at the gene ends were 6 bases for V and 1 base for J; bases not matched to a gene: 5. Germline-derived CDR1 and CDR2 are MDHEN and SYDVKM. CDR3 bases: TGTGCCAGCAGGGACAGGGGGTGGGGGAACACTGAAGCTTTCTTT. Encoded protein: CASRDRGWGNTEAFF.

This clonotype was counted between two and nine times. The chain carries TRBV29-1 and TRBJ1-2; D is unresolved. Trimming pared 7 bases from V and 1 base from J, leaving 13 bases between. The CDR3 has 13 amino acids. Germline CDR1 reads SQVTM; CDR2 reads ANQGSEA. CDR3 bases: TGCAGCGCTGCCCGGGGAGATAACTATGGCTACACCTTC. It yields the protein CSAARGDNYGYTF.

J is TRBJ2-7 and V is TRBV7-2; 10 bases align to TRBD2. V dropped 2 bases and J dropped 0; count of bases not matched to a gene: 4. The CDR3 contains 16 residues. Germline lookup yields CDR1 SGHTA and CDR2 FQGNSA. CDR3 DNA: TGTGCCAGCAGCTTAAGAGCGGGAGGGAGCTCCTACGAGCAGTACTTC. Amino acids: CASSLRAGGSSYEQYF.

This clonotype was counted a few times. J is TRBJ2-2 and V is TRBV7-2, with D perhaps being TRBD1 or TRBD2 (5 bases each). Germline assignment: CDR1 SGHTA and CDR2 FQGNSA. The V end lost 6 bases, the J end lost 3 bases, and 17 bases lay between the germline ends. This CDR3 comprises 16 residues. The CDR3 sequence: CASSSYTGRHTGELFF. The DNA of the CDR3 is TGTGCCAGCAGTTCCTATACGGGGCGGCACACCGGGGAGCTGTTTTTT.

This clonotype was seen only a few times. V usage is TRBV27 and J usage is TRBJ1-1, with TRBD1 identical over 7 bases. The CDR3 runs 14 residues. CDR1 MNHEY and CDR2 SMNVEV come from the germline V gene (reference sequence). V was pared by 3 bases and J by 4 bases, with 5 bases of the junction left unmatched. CDR3 DNA: TGTGCCAGCAGTTTTGGACAGGTGGGCACTGAAGCTTTCTTT. It translates to CASSFGQVGTEAFF.

This clonotype is labeled as medium-sized. As DNA, the CDR3 is TGTGCCAGCAGCCTAACAGGGGAGAGAGGCTACACCTTC. Translated: CASSLTGERGYTF. V is TRBV4-2 and J is TRBJ1-2, with TRBD1 identical over 7 bases. V lost 4 bases, J lost 8 bases, and 7 bases stayed unmatched. The CDR3 is 13 amino acids. Germline V gives CDR1 LGHNA, CDR2 YNFKEQ.

The chain combines TRBV7-6 with TRBJ2-7; no reliable D call. This CDR3 comprises 14 residues. Trimming left V 1 base short and J 3 bases short, with 10 bases between. Germline CDR1 SGHVS, CDR2 FNYEAQ. The CDR3 loop is CASSLEVTNYEQYF. In DNA, the CDR3 is TGTGCCAGCAGCTTAGAGGTCACAAACTACGAGCAGTACTTC. Looking up the rest from reference TRBV7-6 and TRBJ2-7 gives the full variable domain: GAGVSQSPRYKVTKRGQDVALRCDPISGHVSLYWYRQALGQGPEFLTYFNYEAQQDKSGLPNDRFSAERPEGSISTLTIQRTEQRDSAMYRCASSLEVTNYEQYFGPGTRLTVT.